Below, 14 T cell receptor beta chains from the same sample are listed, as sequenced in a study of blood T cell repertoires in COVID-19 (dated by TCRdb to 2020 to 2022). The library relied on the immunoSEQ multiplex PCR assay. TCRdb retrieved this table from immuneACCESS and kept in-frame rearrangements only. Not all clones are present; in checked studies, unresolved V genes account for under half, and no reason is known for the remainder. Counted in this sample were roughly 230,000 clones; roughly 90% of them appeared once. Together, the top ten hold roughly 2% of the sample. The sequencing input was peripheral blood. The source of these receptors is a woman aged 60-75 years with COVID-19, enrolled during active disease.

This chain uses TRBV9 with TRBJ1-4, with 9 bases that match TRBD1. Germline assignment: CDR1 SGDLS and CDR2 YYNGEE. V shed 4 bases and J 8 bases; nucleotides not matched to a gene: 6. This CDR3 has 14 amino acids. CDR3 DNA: TGTGCCAGCAGCACCGGGACAGGGCTGGAAAAACTGTTTTTT. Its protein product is CASSTGTGLEKLFF.

The CDR3 DNA sequence: TGTGCCAGCTCACCGACTAGTGGGGCAGATACGCAGTATTTT. Translating gives CASSPTSGADTQYF. The V gene is TRBV18, the J gene TRBJ2-3, with D perhaps matching TRBD2 (6 bases). Germline V gene sequence: CDR1 KGHSH, CDR2 LQKENI. CDR3 length equals 14 residues. Trimming left V 3 bases short and J 4 bases short, with 11 bases between. The full variable domain, with the rest looked up from reference TRBV18 and TRBJ2-3, is NAGVMQNPRHLVRRRGQEARLRCSPMKGHSHVYWYRQLPEEGLKFMVYLQKENIIDESGMPKERFSAEFPKEGPSILRIQQVVRGDSAAYFCASSPTSGADTQYFGPGTRLTVL.

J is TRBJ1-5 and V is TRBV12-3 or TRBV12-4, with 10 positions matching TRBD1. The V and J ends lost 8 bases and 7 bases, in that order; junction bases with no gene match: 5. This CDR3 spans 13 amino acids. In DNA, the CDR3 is TGTGCCAGCCGCAGACAGGGGGCGCAGCCCCAGCATTTT. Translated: CASRRQGAQPQHF.

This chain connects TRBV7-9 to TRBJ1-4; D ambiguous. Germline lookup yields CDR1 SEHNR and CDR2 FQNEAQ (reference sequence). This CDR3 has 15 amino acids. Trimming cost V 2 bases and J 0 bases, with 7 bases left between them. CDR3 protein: CASSLIGATNEKLFF. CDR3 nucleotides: TGTGCCAGCAGCTTAATCGGGGCAACTAATGAAAAACTGTTTTTT.

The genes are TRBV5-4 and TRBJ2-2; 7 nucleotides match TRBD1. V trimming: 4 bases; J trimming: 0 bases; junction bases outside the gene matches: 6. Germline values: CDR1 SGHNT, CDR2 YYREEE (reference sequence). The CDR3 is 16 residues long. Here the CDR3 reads CASSALTGSNTGELFF. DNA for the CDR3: TGTGCCAGCAGCGCATTGACAGGGTCGAACACCGGGGAGCTGTTTTTT.

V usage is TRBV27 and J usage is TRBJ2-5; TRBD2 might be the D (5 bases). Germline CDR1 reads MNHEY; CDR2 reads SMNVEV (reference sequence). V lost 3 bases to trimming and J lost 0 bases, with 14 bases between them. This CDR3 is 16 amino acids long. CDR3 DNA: TGTGCCAGCAGTTTCTCATCTAGCCTCCACCAAGAGACCCAGTACTTC. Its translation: CASSFSSSLHQETQYF.

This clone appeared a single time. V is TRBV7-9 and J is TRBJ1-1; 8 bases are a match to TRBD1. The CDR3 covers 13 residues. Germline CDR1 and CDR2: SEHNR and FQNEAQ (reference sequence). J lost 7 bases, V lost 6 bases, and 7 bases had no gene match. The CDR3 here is CASSPQGAREAFF. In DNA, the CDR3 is TGTGCCAGCAGTCCCCAGGGGGCGCGTGAAGCTTTCTTT.

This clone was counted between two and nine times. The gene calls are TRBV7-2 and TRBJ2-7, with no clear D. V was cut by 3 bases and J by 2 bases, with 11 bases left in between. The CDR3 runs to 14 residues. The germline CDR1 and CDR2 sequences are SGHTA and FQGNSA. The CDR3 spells CASSFSVQTYEQYF. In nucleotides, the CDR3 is TGTGCCAGCAGCTTCTCCGTCCAGACCTACGAGCAGTACTTC.

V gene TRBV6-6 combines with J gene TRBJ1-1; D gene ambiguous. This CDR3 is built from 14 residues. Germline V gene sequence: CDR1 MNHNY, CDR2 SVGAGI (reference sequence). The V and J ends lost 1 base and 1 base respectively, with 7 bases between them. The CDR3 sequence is CASSYYESNTEAFF. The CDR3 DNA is TGTGCCAGCAGTTACTACGAGTCGAACACTGAAGCTTTCTTT.

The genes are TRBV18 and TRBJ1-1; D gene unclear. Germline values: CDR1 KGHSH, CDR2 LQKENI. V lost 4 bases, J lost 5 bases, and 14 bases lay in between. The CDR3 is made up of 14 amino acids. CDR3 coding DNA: TGTGCCAGCTCACGGGGAGGCCGTGAAACTGAAGCTTTCTTT. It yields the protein CASSRGGRETEAFF. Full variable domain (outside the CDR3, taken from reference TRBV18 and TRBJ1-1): NAGVMQNPRHLVRRRGQEARLRCSPMKGHSHVYWYRQLPEEGLKFMVYLQKENIIDESGMPKERFSAEFPKEGPSILRIQQVVRGDSAAYFCASSRGGRETEAFFGQGTRLTVV.

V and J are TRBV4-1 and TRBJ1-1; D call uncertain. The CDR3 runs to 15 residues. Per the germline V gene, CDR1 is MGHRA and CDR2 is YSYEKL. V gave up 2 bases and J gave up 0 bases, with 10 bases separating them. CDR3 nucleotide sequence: TGCGCCAGCAGCCAAAACAGCGGAATGAACACTGAAGCTTTCTTT. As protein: CASSQNSGMNTEAFF.

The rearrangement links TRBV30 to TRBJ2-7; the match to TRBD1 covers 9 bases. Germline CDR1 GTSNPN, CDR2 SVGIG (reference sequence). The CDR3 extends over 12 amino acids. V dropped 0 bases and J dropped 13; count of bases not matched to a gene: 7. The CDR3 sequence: CAWSVLWDRVYF. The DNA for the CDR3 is TGTGCCTGGAGTGTACTTTGGGACAGGGTATACTTC.

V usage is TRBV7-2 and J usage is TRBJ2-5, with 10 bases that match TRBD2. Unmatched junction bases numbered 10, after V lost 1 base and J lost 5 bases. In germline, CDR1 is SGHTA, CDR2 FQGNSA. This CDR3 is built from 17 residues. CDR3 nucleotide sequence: TGTGCCAGCAGCTTAGTGAGGACTAGCGGCCTGGGGGAGACCCAGTACTTC. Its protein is CASSLVRTSGLGETQYF.

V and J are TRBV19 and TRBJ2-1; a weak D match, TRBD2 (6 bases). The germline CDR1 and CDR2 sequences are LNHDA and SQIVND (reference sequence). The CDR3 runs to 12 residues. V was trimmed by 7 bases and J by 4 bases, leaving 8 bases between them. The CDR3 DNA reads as TGTGCCAGTAACCGGGGGTACAATGAGCAGTTCTTC. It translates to CASNRGYNEQFF.